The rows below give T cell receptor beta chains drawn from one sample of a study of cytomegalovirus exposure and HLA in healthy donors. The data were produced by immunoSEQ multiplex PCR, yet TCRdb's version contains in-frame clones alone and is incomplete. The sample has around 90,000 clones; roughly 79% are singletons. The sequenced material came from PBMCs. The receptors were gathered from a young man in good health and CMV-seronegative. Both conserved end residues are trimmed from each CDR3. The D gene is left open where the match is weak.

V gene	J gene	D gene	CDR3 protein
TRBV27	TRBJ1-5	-	ASSFLAGAGNQPQH
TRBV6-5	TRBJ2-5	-	ASIKQGARGETQY
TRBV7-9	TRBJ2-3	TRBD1	ASNTHLRTGFSTDTQY
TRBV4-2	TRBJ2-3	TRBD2	ASSQVAASGVTDTQY
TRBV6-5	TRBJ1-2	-	ASSPLGGSYGYT
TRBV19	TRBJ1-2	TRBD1	ASSPNRDRARYGYT
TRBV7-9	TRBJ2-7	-	ASSLPGHPYEQY
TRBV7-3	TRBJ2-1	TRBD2	ASSPRGLAGGRNEQF
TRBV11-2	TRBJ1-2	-	ASSFGVNYGYT
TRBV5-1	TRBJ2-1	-	ASSGILGGGEQF
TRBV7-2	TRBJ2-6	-	ASSFRGSGANVLT
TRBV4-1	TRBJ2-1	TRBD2	ASSQDSAGGSYNEQF
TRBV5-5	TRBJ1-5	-	ASSLGPYSNQPQH
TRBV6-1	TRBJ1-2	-	ASSELGSGVYGYT
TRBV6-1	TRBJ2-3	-	AGSGTASTDTQY
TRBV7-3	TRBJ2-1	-	ASSLKPLGRNEQF
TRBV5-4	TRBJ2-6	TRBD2	ASSPEPGTRASGANVLT
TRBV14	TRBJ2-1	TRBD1	ASSQPTGTWDNEQF
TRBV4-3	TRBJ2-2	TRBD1	ASSQEFLGAGGHTGELF
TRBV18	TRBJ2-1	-	ASSSTRVSQASYNEQF
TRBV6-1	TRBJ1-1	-	ALDGDTEAF
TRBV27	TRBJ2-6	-	ASSITPGISGANVLT
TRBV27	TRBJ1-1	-	ASSLGGEGWNTEAF
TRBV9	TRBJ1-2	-	ASSPRTETSYGYT
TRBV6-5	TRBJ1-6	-	ASSQGLLH
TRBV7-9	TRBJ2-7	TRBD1	ASSLGQGLDEQY
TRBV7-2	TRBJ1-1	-	ASVGGDGAF
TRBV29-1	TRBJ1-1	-	SVEDTGHPNTEAF
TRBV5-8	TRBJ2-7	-	ASSLKGRVYEQY
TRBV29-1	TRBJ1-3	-	SVGSGNTIY
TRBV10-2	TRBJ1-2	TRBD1	ASSGTTGGGDYGYT
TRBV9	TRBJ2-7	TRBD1	ASSGTTGTYEQY
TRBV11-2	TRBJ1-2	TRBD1	ASSRTGPNYGYT
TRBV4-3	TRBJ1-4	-	ASSQARSLRGYEKLF
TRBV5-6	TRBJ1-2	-	ASSLGGDLVTSYGYT
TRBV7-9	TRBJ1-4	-	ASGGVGDEKLF
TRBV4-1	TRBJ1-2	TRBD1	ASSQGGTGLQYGYT
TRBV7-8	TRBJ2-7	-	ASSNSSYEQY
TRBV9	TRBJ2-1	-	ASSVAGPYNEQF
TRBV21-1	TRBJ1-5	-	ASSKVPRDRQGGDQPQH
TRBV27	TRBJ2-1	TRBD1	ASSSRGQGPF
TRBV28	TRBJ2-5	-	ASSGTDRAYQETQY
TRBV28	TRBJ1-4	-	ASSPTRAAGVRQLF
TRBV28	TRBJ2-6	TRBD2	ASSSGSGRAGANVLT
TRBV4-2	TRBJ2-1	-	ASSLWGAEDNEQF
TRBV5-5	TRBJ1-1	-	ASSLYLGAEAF
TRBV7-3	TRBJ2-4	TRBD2	ASSLIGPAGAKNIQY
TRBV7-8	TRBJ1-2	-	ASSLRGKGFYGYT
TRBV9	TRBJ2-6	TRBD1	ASSNHRGENGANVLT
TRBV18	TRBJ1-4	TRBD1	ASSPGTANEKLF
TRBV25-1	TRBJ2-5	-	ASSGWTVQETQY
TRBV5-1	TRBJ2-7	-	ASSIEQGIYEQY
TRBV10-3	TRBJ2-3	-	AISEGVSGNTDTQY
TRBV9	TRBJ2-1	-	ASSPPGGSSSYNEQF
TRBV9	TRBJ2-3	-	ASSALQGVGTDTQY
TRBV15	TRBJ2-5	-	ATSRARRTGRTGGRETQY
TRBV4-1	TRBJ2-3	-	ASSPMTGTDTQY